A selection of T cell receptor beta chains follows, all from one sample in a study of shared clonotypes between healthy human individuals. Here immunoSEQ multiplex PCR was the method, and the copy in TCRdb shows in-frame clones only, minus some. The table includes a few million clones, nearly 97% detected once. The sample taken for sequencing was naive CD4+ T cells sorted from blood. These TCRs come from a man aged 18 to 29 in good health. Each CDR3 is given with its conserved first and last residue. A D gene is named only where the DNA matches it firmly. The size field is filled for only some rows; it gives once, few, many or a size class.

clone_size: NA
v_call: TRBV7-6
j_call: TRBJ2-1
d_call: NA
cdr3_aa: CASSLRGNNEQFF
cdr3_nt: TGTGCCAGCAGCTTAAGGGGAAACAATGAGCAGTTCTTC

clone_size: once
v_call: TRBV18
j_call: TRBJ1-2
d_call: NA
cdr3_aa: CASSPPGEVLSGYTF
cdr3_nt: TGTGCCAGCTCACCACCGGGGGAGGTTTTAAGTGGCTACACCTTC

clone_size: NA
v_call: TRBV9
j_call: TRBJ2-5
d_call: NA
cdr3_aa: CASSDNRDSKETQYF
cdr3_nt: TGTGCCAGCAGCGACAACCGGGACTCTAAAGAGACCCAGTACTTC

clone_size: once
v_call: TRBV9
j_call: TRBJ2-1
d_call: TRBD2
cdr3_aa: CASSVEAGGPYEQFF
cdr3_nt: TGTGCCAGCAGCGTAGAAGCGGGAGGGCCCTATGAGCAGTTCTTC

clone_size: NA
v_call: TRBV29-1
j_call: TRBJ2-3
d_call: NA
cdr3_aa: CSLIQDGTTDTQYF
cdr3_nt: TGCAGCCTGATCCAGGACGGAACCACAGATACGCAGTATTTT

clone_size: NA
v_call: TRBV5-4
j_call: TRBJ2-5
d_call: NA
cdr3_aa: CASTLNAKGVSETQYF
cdr3_nt: TGTGCCAGCACCTTAAACGCGAAAGGGGTGAGCGAGACCCAGTACTTC

clone_size: NA
v_call: TRBV7-9
j_call: TRBJ2-7
d_call: TRBD1
cdr3_aa: CASSFPGQGGEQYF
cdr3_nt: TGTGCCAGCAGCTTTCCGGGACAGGGGGGCGAGCAGTACTTC

clone_size: NA
v_call: TRBV5-1
j_call: TRBJ2-1
d_call: TRBD1
cdr3_aa: CASSFTGGYRSYNEQFF
cdr3_nt: TGCGCCAGCAGCTTTACAGGGGGCTACCGATCCTACAATGAGCAGTTCTTC

clone_size: once
v_call: TRBV27
j_call: TRBJ2-5
d_call: NA
cdr3_aa: CASSPKGGQWETQYF
cdr3_nt: TGTGCCAGCAGTCCAAAGGGGGGGCAATGGGAGACCCAGTACTTC

clone_size: few
v_call: TRBV5-4
j_call: TRBJ1-2
d_call: NA
cdr3_aa: CASSLGGNYGYTF
cdr3_nt: TGTGCCAGCAGCTTGGGGGGTAACTATGGCTACACCTTC